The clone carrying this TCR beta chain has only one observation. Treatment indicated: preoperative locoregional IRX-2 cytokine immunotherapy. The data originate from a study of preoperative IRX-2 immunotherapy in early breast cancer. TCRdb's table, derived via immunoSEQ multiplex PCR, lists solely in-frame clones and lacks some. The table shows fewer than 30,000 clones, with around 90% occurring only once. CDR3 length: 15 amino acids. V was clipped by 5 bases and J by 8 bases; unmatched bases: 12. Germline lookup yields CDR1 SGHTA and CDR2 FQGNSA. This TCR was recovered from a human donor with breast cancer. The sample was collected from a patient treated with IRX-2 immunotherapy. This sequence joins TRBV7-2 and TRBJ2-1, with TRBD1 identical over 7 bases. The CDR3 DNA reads TGTGCCAGCAGCCTTGACAGGGCCTATATCTATGAGCAGTTCTTC. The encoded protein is CASSLDRAYIYEQFF.